What follows are 21 T cell receptor beta chains derived from one specimen sequenced in a study of breast tumors, draining lymph nodes, adjacent tissues. Axillary draining lymph nodes of breast cancer patients supplied the node samples. TCRdb redid the calling of the multiplex PCR reads with MiXCR, one entry per CDR3 protein. This table holds around 230,000 distinct CDR3 sequences, approximately 29% found once. The sample consisted of axillary lymph node tissue. The receptors derive from a female donor with breast cancer. Some clones in this sample may be carry-over from other donors' samples.

This clonotype was seen many times. The chain carries TRBV24-1 and TRBJ2-2, with 8 nucleotides matching TRBD1. The CDR3 is 12 residues long. Trimming at V came to 7 bases and at J to 6 bases, leaving 0 bases not matched to a gene. Looked up from germline, CDR1 is KGHDR and CDR2 is SFDVKD. CDR3 nucleotide sequence: TGTGCCACCAGGACAGGGGCCGGGGAGCTGTTTTTT. The encoded protein is CATRTGAGELFF.

In this sample, this clonotype turned up many times. The chain carries TRBV6-1 and TRBJ2-7; the D gene is possibly TRBD2 (6 bases). Trimming left V 2 bases short and J 3 bases short, with 14 bases between. Per germline, CDR1 MNHNS and CDR2 SASEGT. The CDR3 loop spans 15 amino acids. The CDR3 DNA is TGTGCCAGCAGTGAAAAGCGGGCCAGCTTCTACGAGCAGTACTTC. Residues: CASSEKRASFYEQYF.

This clonotype showed up just a few times. Just one base apart from a much larger clone, this may be a read error. The J gene is TRBJ2-1, the V gene TRBV20-1; D ambiguous. Per germline, CDR1 DFQATT and CDR2 SNEGSKA (reference sequence). CDR3 length equals 11 residues. The CDR3 DNA is TGCAGTGCTTCCTTCGTATTCGAGCAGTCCTTC. Protein product: CSASFVFEQSF.

The CDR3 bases are TGTGCCAGCAGTCCAGGGGACAGGGGGGGGGAGACCCAGTACTTC. It encodes CASSPGDRGGETQYF. This chain connects TRBV12-3 or TRBV12-4 to TRBJ2-5; TRBD1 matches at 11 bases. Losses at the gene ends were 5 bases for V and 5 bases for J; bases not matched to a gene: 7. The CDR3 consists of 15 residues.

In its sample, this clonotype was seen many times. The chain recombines TRBV19 with TRBJ1-6; D may be TRBD1 (6 bases). There are 20 residues in the CDR3. Germline V gene lookup returns CDR1 LNHDA and CDR2 SQIVND (reference sequence). The V end was cut by 9 bases, the J end by 4 bases, with 31 bases between. The CDR3: CASRVEIPNVGRGYNSPLHF. CDR3 DNA: TGTGCCAGCCGAGTGGAGATTCCCAACGTCGGGAGGGGGTATAATTCACCCCTCCACTTT.

This clonotype was recorded at least ten times. This sequence joins TRBV7-3 and TRBJ2-6; 7 bases align to TRBD1. Germline V gene lookup returns CDR1 SGHTA and CDR2 FQGTGA. With V trimmed by 5 bases and J by 3 bases, 7 bases remained unmatched. The CDR3 consists of 16 residues. The DNA for the CDR3 is TGTGCCAGCAGCCAACAGACAGGGTTTGGGGCCAACGTCCTGACTTTC. It is translated as CASSQQTGFGANVLTF.

Concerning this clonotype: This may stem from a read error, because a much larger clone lies one nucleotide away. The gene calls are TRBV27 and TRBJ2-7, with D perhaps matching TRBD2 (6 bases). Germline V CDR1 and CDR2: MNHEY, SMNVEV (reference sequence). The CDR3 runs to 15 residues. CDR3 sequence (DNA): TGTGCCAGCAGCAAGGGAGGTTCCCACTCCTACGAGCAGCACTTC. Encoded protein: CASSKGGSHSYEQHF.

This clonotype came up many times. This could be a read error, since a much larger clone is one nucleotide away. This rearrangement joins TRBV20-1 to TRBJ2-5; D gene ambiguous. Germline V lookup: CDR1 DFQATT, CDR2 SNEGSKA (reference sequence). The CDR3 covers 14 residues. The CDR3 nucleotides read TGCAGTGCTAGAGATCCTGACGGCCAAGCGACCCAGTACTTC. As protein: CSARDPDGQATQYF.

The sample holds many counts of this clonotype. The CDR3 sequence is CASSPQPQSGELFF. The CDR3, as DNA: TGTGCCAGCAGCCCACAACCACAGTCCGGGGAGCTGTTTTTT. The chain uses TRBV7-9 and TRBJ2-2, with unresolved D. Germline V gives CDR1 SEHNR, CDR2 FQNEAQ (reference sequence). V lost 5 bases and J 6 bases, leaving 13 bases between the germline ends. The CDR3 consists of 14 residues.

This clonotype has at least ten counts. The J gene is TRBJ2-1, the V gene TRBV24-1; 10 bases agree with TRBD2. The trim removed 6 bases at V and 2 bases at J, leaving 3 bases unmatched. Germline V gene sequence: CDR1 KGHDR, CDR2 SFDVKD. The CDR3 has 15 amino acids. This CDR3 reads CATSTSGDPYNEQFF. CDR3 DNA sequence: TGTGCCACCAGTACTAGCGGGGATCCCTACAATGAGCAGTTCTTC.

This clonotype was counted ten times or more. The CDR3 is CASTLREQDNEQFF. The CDR3 region has the DNA TGTGCCAGCACCCTTCGGGAGCAAGACAATGAGCAGTTCTTC. The chain employs TRBV11-3 and TRBJ2-1, with D possibly TRBD2 on 6 matching bases. The CDR3 runs to 14 residues. CDR1 SGHNT and CDR2 YENEEA come from the germline V gene. Trimming stripped 7 bases from V and 5 bases from J, with 15 bases between.

The chain joins TRBV5-4 to TRBJ1-6; TRBD1 aligns across 7 bases. Germline V gene data show CDR1 as SGHNT and CDR2 as YYREEE (reference sequence). This CDR3 has 13 amino acids. Germline trimming cut 6 bases from V and 7 bases from J; bases unmatched to any gene: 4. CDR3 amino acids: CASNRGGNSPLHF. The DNA for the CDR3 is TGTGCCAGCAACAGGGGAGGAAATTCACCCCTCCACTTT.

The chain links TRBV19 to TRBJ2-3; tentative D call: TRBD1 (6 bases). V lost 10 bases to trimming and J lost 6 bases, with 17 bases between them. The CDR3 has 13 residues. Germline V gene data show CDR1 as LNHDA and CDR2 as SQIVND (reference sequence). The CDR3 sequence: CATGTPVRDTQYF. CDR3 DNA sequence: TGTGCCACCGGGACACCCGTAAGGGATACGCAGTATTTT.

The chain carries TRBV29-1 and TRBJ1-6; D may be TRBD1 (6 bases). The V gene lost 8 bases and the J gene lost 7 bases, with 15 bases spanning the gap. Per the germline V gene, CDR1 is SQVTM and CDR2 is ANQGSEA. The CDR3 length is 13 residues. Here the CDR3 reads CSPRGGRNSPLHF. In DNA, the CDR3 is TGCAGCCCCAGGGGAGGCAGGAATTCACCCCTCCACTTT.

This clonotype was counted many times. The chain has TRBV2 and TRBJ2-3; 14 bases are shared with TRBD2. The ends lost 6 bases at V and 4 bases at J; junction bases unmatched: 6. This CDR3 is 16 amino acids long. The germline gives CDR1 SNHLY, CDR2 FYNNEI. In nucleotides, the CDR3 is TGTGCCAGCAGGAGACTAGCGGGAGGGCCTGCAGATACGCAGTATTTT. This sequence encodes CASRRLAGGPADTQYF.

The J gene is TRBJ1-4, the V gene TRBV19; no clear D. The CDR3 loop spans 14 amino acids. Germline V gives CDR1 LNHDA, CDR2 SQIVND (reference sequence). V shed 7 bases and J shed 7 bases, with 16 bases lying between them. The CDR3 region has the DNA TGTGCCAGTACCCCTAGGCGGAGAAGTGAAAAACTGTTTTTT. The encoded protein is CASTPRRRSEKLFF.

This clonotype showed up many times. Given a much more abundant clone one base away, this may be a read error. This rearrangement joins TRBV20-1 to TRBJ2-1, with TRBD2 identical over 12 bases. This CDR3 is built from 17 residues. Per the germline V gene, CDR1 is DFQATT and CDR2 is SNEGSKA (reference sequence). Trimming took 1 base from V and 4 from J; bases not matched to a gene: 8. CDR3 amino acids: CSARASGRASGYNEQFF. The CDR3, as DNA: TGCAGTGCTAGAGCTAGCGGGAGGGCATCTGGGTACAATGAGCAGTTCTTC.

This clonotype was found many times. The chain is built from TRBV4-3 and TRBJ2-1; D is unresolved. The germline V and J ends were trimmed by 0 bases and 8 bases, with 17 bases remaining between them. Germline-derived CDR1 and CDR2 are LGHNA and YSLEER. CDR3 length: 16 amino acids. CDR3 region: CASSQEEDQAFDEQFF. For the CDR3, the DNA is TGCGCCAGCAGCCAAGAAGAGGATCAAGCGTTCGATGAGCAGTTCTTC.

In its sample, this clonotype was seen many times. The rearrangement links TRBV7-8 to TRBJ2-7, with D maybe TRBD1 (6 bases). Trimming took 5 bases from V and 3 from J, leaving 11 bases between them. CDR3 length: 13 residues. The germline V gene has CDR1 SGHVS and CDR2 FQNEAQ. The CDR3, as DNA: TGTGCCAGCAGCACCTGGACAGACTACGAGCAGTACTTC. Translating it yields CASSTWTDYEQYF.

The sample holds many counts of this clonotype. The V and J genes are TRBV5-6 and TRBJ2-1; D might be TRBD2 (7 bases). The CDR3 loop spans 16 amino acids. Trimming shortened V by 3 bases and J by 0 bases, and 13 bases separated the two germline ends. Germline CDR1 is SGHDT and CDR2 is YYEEEE. CDR3 in DNA: TGTGCCAGCAGCTGGGGGGGGCCTAACTCCTACAATGAGCAGTTCTTC. Residues: CASSWGGPNSYNEQFF.

This clonotype was found many times. The chain links TRBV5-4 to TRBJ2-3; 14 positions agree with TRBD2. There are 22 residues in the CDR3. CDR1 SGHNT and CDR2 YYREEE come from the germline V gene (reference sequence). Trimming cost V 4 bases and J 2 bases; bases outside gene matches: 21. CDR3 residues: CASSLTSGRGSHTSSLTDTQYF. The CDR3 nucleotides read TGTGCCAGCAGCCTGACTAGCGGGAGGGGTAGCCACACTTCCTCTCTCACAGATACGCAGTATTTT.